The rows below give T cell receptor beta chains drawn from one sample of a study of Ad26.COV2.S vaccination and SARS-CoV-2 variants. Sequencing was performed with immunoSEQ multiplex PCR; in TCRdb, only in-frame clones are kept and a portion is missing. This sample yields around 300,000 clones, of which 75% to 90% are seen a single time; approximately 5% belongs to the top ten. Source: peripheral blood, taken in a trial of Ad26.COV2.S vaccine versus placebo. These receptors came from a person between 18 and 65 years old who received the Ad26.COV2.S COVID-19 vaccine or a placebo. Both conserved end residues are part of each CDR3. The D gene is left open where the match is weak. Not every row has a clone size; where given, it reads once, few, many or a size class.

j_gene | d_gene | abundance | v_gene | CDR3nt | CDR3aa
TRBJ2-2 | TRBD2 | NA | TRBV7-6 | TGTGCCAGCAGCTATCACCGGACTAGCGGGTTCACCGGGGAGCTGTTTTTT | CASSYHRTSGFTGELFF
TRBJ1-5 | NA | NA | TRBV2 | TGTGCCAGCAGTGGGGGGGGTTGGATCAATCAGCCCCAGCATTTT | CASSGGGWINQPQHF
TRBJ1-2 | NA | NA | TRBV9 | TGTGCCAGCAGCGTAGGTCCCCAGGGGCTCTATGGCTACACCTTC | CASSVGPQGLYGYTF
TRBJ2-5 | TRBD2 | NA | TRBV4-2 | TGTGCCAGCAGCCAAGATTTGGCGGGAGCTTGGGAGACCCAGTACTTC | CASSQDLAGAWETQYF
TRBJ2-7 | TRBD1 | few | TRBV10-3 | TGTGCCATAGACAGGGGGTACTACGAGCAGTACTTC | CAIDRGYYEQYF
TRBJ2-7 | NA | NA | TRBV4-1 | TGCGCCAGCAGCCACGTTTCCGACGGCTCCTACGAGCAGTACTTC | CASSHVSDGSYEQYF
TRBJ2-3 | TRBD2 | NA | TRBV4-3 | TGCGCCAGCAGCCAGACTAGCGGGAGGGATACGCAGTATTTT | CASSQTSGRDTQYF
TRBJ1-1 | TRBD1 | NA | TRBV27 | TGTGCCAGCAGTTGGGACAGGCCACGCAATATGAACACTGAAGCTTTCTTT | CASSWDRPRNMNTEAFF
TRBJ2-1 | TRBD1 | NA | TRBV27 | TGTGCCAGCAGTCCCTGGACAGGGGAGACGTTCTTC | CASSPWTGETFF
TRBJ2-7 | NA | NA | TRBV19 | TGTGCCAGTAGTATAGATGGGGCCTACGAGCAGTACTTC | CASSIDGAYEQYF
TRBJ2-1 | NA | NA | TRBV14 | TGTGCCAGCAGCCAAGGTTTTATAGCGGAAGACAATGAGCAGTTCTTC | CASSQGFIAEDNEQFF
TRBJ2-5 | NA | NA | TRBV28 | TGTGCCAGCAGTCCCTGGACGGACCGCCAAGAGACCCAGTACTTC | CASSPWTDRQETQYF
TRBJ1-1 | NA | NA | TRBV6-5 | TGTGCCAGCTCTTCAAAGGGGGGGGACGTGAAGCTTTTCTTT | CASSSKGGDVKLFF
TRBJ1-2 | NA | NA | TRBV6-1 | TGTGCCAGCAGTGAAGCGGAGGAGTCCGTCTATGGCTACACCTTC | CASSEAEESVYGYTF
TRBJ1-2 | NA | NA | TRBV7-2 | TGTGCCAGCAGCCCGTACCTCGTGAATGGCTACACCTTC | CASSPYLVNGYTF
TRBJ2-2 | NA | NA | TRBV6-1 | TGTGCCAGCAGTGAACTCAGGGGTACCGGGGAGCTGTTTTTT | CASSELRGTGELFF
TRBJ1-2 | NA | NA | TRBV6-5 | TGTGCCAGCAGTTATCGGGGACAAATTATCTATGGCTACACCTTC | CASSYRGQIIYGYTF
TRBJ1-6 | TRBD1 | NA | TRBV10-3 | TGTGCCATCAGTGAGTGGGACAGGGGGCAGAGTAATTCACCCCTCCACTTT | CAISEWDRGQSNSPLHF
TRBJ2-5 | TRBD1 | NA | TRBV2 | TGTGCCAGCAGTGAAGAACCCCGACAGGGGGCCTTGAAGACCCAGTACTTC | CASSEEPRQGALKTQYF
TRBJ2-3 | NA | NA | TRBV21-1 | TGTGCCAGCAGCAACGATCCCCGCACAGATACGCAGTATTTT | CASSNDPRTDTQYF
TRBJ1-1 | NA | few | TRBV2 | TGTGCCAGCAGTCCCCTTAAAAACACTGAAGCTTTCTTT | CASSPLKNTEAFF
TRBJ1-2 | NA | NA | TRBV19 | TGTGCCAGTAGTAAACAGGCACACTATGGCTACACCTTC | CASSKQAHYGYTF
TRBJ1-1 | NA | NA | TRBV18 | TGTGCCAGCTCTTCCGGATCGAACACTGAAGCTTTCTTT | CASSSGSNTEAFF
TRBJ2-2 | NA | few | TRBV30 | TGTGCCCGGGGAAGGGGGGGCACGGACACCGGGGAGCTGTTTTTT | CARGRGGTDTGELFF
TRBJ2-5 | NA | NA | TRBV3-1/TRBV3-2 | TGTGCCAGCAGCCAAGATCGTATAGGGAGAGAGACCCAGTACTTC | CASSQDRIGRETQYF